This T cell receptor beta chain emerged from a study of T-cell memory formation after mild COVID-19. Across the study: The study found TCR clusters largely donor specific. Study observations and caveats: Day 37-peaking second-wave clones had unconfirmed SARS-CoV-2 specificity. CD8+ contracting clones occupied EMRA, while CD4+ ones occupied mainly CM and EM. Pre-infection memory already had some responding clones, implying cross-reactive memory joined.

TCRdb fed the 5' RACE reads into MiXCR, producing one record per CDR3 protein. Of about 110,000 distinct CDR3 sequences in the sample, 15% to 20% are singletons; the top ten hold approximately 5%. This clonotype was seen more than once but under ten times. The antigen is unknown. Germline V gene lookup returns CDR1 SGHAT and CDR2 FQNNGV. The CDR3 is made up of 15 amino acids. The ends lost 4 bases at V and 1 base at J; junction bases unmatched: 4. The specimen sequenced was PBMCs or a T cell subset sorted from them (not recorded which). V gene TRBV11-2 combines with J gene TRBJ1-1; TRBD1 matches 9 bases. This clonotype originated in a man aged 18 to 29 who had mild COVID-19 (a few samples of this study predate the infection). Cell type and time point are not known. The CDR3 DNA reads as TGTGCCAGCAGCTGGGGACAGGGAAAGAACACTGAAGCTTTCTTT. Protein sequence: CASSWGQGKNTEAFF.